The T cell receptor (beta chain) described here comes from a study of blood T cell repertoires in COVID-19. Study in general: Samples came from the United States, Italy and Spain, spanning acute and convalescent COVID-19. The cDNA or gDNA used as material had been derived from T cells, B-cell-depleted T cells, or PBMCs.

The CDR3 runs to 15 residues. The V gene's germline CDR1 is MNHEY and CDR2 SVGEGT. V lost 4 bases, J lost 0 bases, and 11 bases lay in between. In the authors' workflow: Scientists estimated how many nucleated cells there were by amplifying reference gene primers. Produced via immunoSEQ multiplex PCR; TCRdb's table is partial and in-frame only. The V and J calls and the clone size are those of that table, but D and trimming were determined from the DNA. The sample contains around 370,000 clones, 91% of which appear only once. This receptor was obtained from a woman aged 18 to 35 who had recovered from COVID-19. Specimen: peripheral blood. The V call is TRBV6-2 or TRBV6-3, the J call TRBJ2-3; D gene ambiguous. CDR3 coding DNA: TGTGCCAGCAGTTTTCTGAGCACTAGCACAGATACGCAGTATTTT. It translates to CASSFLSTSTDTQYF.